This T cell receptor (beta chain) was sequenced during a study of cytomegalovirus exposure and HLA in healthy donors. Germline lookup yields CDR1 MNHEY and CDR2 SVGAGI. The V gene end was trimmed by 4 bases and the J gene end by 6 bases; junction bases not matched to a gene: 5. This CDR3 spans 14 amino acids. Primers: 60 Vbeta forward and 13 Jbeta reverse. Profiled with immunoSEQ multiplex PCR; TCRdb holds only in-frame clones, not every one. The sample records 150,000 to 170,000 clones, 65% to 85% being singletons. The source material was PBMCs. The sequence derives from a woman in her 40s in good health and CMV-seropositive. The rearrangement joins TRBV6-5 to TRBJ2-7; TRBD2 matches 11 bases. The CDR3 region has the DNA TGTGCCAGCAGTTTCACTAGCGGGAGTGGCGAGCAGTACTTC. It yields the protein CASSFTSGSGEQYF.